This T cell receptor beta chain was obtained from a study of blood T cell repertoires in COVID-19 (dated by TCRdb to 2020 to 2021). At the level of the whole study: Samples from collaborators originated in the United States, Italy and Spain and spanned both the acute and convalescent phases of COVID-19. Deeply sampled blood TCRbeta repertoires from subjects exposed to, actively infected with, or recovered from COVID-19 were included in the dataset. A de-identified subject ID, COVID-19 status, age in years and sex were almost always included in the sample metadata. The material from the prospective study consisted of cDNA or gDNA derived from T cells, B-cell-depleted T cells, or PBMCs. A freely available public database, intended as a resource for researchers studying the immune response to SARS-CoV-2, is where the repertoires were released. HLA class I and class II types, where available, came from metadata supplied by the sample provider rather than from assay-based typing. Samples came from the ongoing ImmuneRACE study (first 160 participants) plus 1,254 subjects from 6 global collaborators. Summary of the overall study and its limitations: How much clinical and demographic metadata was included differed by source and by participant, and the metadata was provided uncurated.

TCRbeta CDR3 regions were amplified from genomic DNA using the immunoSEQ Assay, a bias-controlled multiplex PCR. The original pipeline was this. The number of nucleated cells in each sample was estimated from the amplification of reference gene primers within the assay. To quantify the absolute abundance of each unique TCRbeta CDR3 rearrangement, sequence reads were collapsed and filtered. For each sample, productive Simpson clonality was calculated as the square root of Simpson's diversity index over productive rearrangements. The immuneACCESS repertoire file appears here via TCRdb, limited to in-frame rearrangements. These files lack a portion of the clones; in checked studies, under half of the deficit traces to unresolved V genes, and the cause of the others is not known. For V, J and clone size, that table is used; D and trimming come from the DNA. The sample has roughly 73,000 clones on record, under 95% of them singletons. The ten largest clones add up to 1.3% to 1.5% of the sample.

Each collaborating institution followed its own protocols to collect whole blood in K2EDTA tubes. For TCRbeta analysis, collaborator samples were shipped as frozen whole blood, as isolated PBMCs, or as DNA extracted from either sample type. With regard to this clone: It has no known antigen specificity. One base away there is no much larger clone; base qualities are not given.

The sequenced sample was peripheral blood. This receptor was obtained from a man aged 50-59 years with acute or convalescent COVID-19.

The base sequence is TGTGCCAGCAGTTTAGTGGCAGGGGTGTATGAGCAGTTCTTC. This sequence encodes CASSLVAGVYEQFF. The V and J genes are TRBV28 and TRBJ2-1; the D gene is perhaps TRBD1, from 6 matching bases. Sequences MDHEN (CDR1) and SYDVKM (CDR2) are obtained from the germline V gene. Trimming at the junction amounts to 2 bases on V and 8 bases on J, and the germline ends lie 13 bases apart. CDR3 length: 14 amino acids, cysteine to phenylalanine. CDR3 DNA is the only sequence kept; it has 42 bases, read in frame from the first base.